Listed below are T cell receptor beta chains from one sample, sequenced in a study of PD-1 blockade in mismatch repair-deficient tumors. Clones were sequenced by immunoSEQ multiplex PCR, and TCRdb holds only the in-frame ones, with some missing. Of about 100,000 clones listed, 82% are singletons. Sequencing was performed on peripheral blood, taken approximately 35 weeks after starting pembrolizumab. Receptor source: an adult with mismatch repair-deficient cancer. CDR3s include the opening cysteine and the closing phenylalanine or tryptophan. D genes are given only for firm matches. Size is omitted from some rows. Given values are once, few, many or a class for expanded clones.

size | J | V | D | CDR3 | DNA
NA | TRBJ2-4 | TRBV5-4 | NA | CASSPSSSDHNIQYF | TGTGCCAGCAGCCCATCTAGCAGCGATCATAACATTCAGTACTTC
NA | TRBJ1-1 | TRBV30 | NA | CAWSSRGESEAFF | TGTGCCTGGAGTAGTCGGGGGGAGTCTGAAGCTTTCTTT
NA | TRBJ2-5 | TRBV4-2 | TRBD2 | CASSQDSGLAEETQYF | TGTGCCAGCAGCCAAGACTCCGGACTAGCGGAAGAGACCCAGTACTTC
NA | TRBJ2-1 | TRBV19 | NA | CASSISLSLGGGEQFF | TGTGCCAGTAGTATAAGTCTGAGTTTAGGAGGCGGTGAGCAGTTCTTC
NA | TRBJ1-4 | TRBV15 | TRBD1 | CATSGDRGGEKLFF | TGTGCCACCAGCGGAGACAGGGGTGGCGAAAAACTGTTTTTT
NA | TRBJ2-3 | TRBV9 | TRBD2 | CASSEGGRALDTQYF | TGTGCCAGCAGCGAGGGCGGGAGGGCCCTGGATACGCAGTATTTT
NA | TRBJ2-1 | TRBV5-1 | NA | CASSLADSGAIHEQFF | TGCGCCAGCAGCTTGGCAGATAGCGGAGCTATTCATGAGCAGTTCTTC
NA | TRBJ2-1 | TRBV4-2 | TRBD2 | CASTPHGREVLYNEQFF | TGTGCCAGCACCCCCCACGGGCGGGAGGTCCTATACAATGAGCAGTTCTTC
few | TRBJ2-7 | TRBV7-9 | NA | CASSLSSYEQYF | TGTGCCAGCAGCTTAAGCAGCTACGAGCAGTACTTC
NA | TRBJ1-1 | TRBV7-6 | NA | CASSQGRMNTEAFF | TGTGCCAGCAGCCAGGGACGGATGAACACTGAAGCTTTCTTT
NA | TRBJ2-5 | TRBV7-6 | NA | CASKGRETQYF | TGTGCCAGCAAGGGGAGGGAGACCCAGTACTTC
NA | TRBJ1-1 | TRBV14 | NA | CASSQNANTEAFF | TGTGCCAGCAGCCAAAACGCGAACACTGAAGCTTTCTTT
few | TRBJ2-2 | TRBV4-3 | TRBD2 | CASSQDTGLAARELFF | TGCGCCAGCAGCCAAGATACTGGTCTAGCGGCGAGGGAGCTGTTTTTT
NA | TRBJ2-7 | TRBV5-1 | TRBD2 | CASSLEAGKIYEQYF | TGCGCCAGCAGCTTGGAAGCGGGGAAGATCTACGAGCAGTACTTC
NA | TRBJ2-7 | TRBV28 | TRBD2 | CASLLAATSPSMEEQYF | TGTGCCAGCCTGCTAGCGGCGACATCCCCCTCAATGGAAGAGCAGTACTTC
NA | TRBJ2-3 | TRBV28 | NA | CASSFVGGTDTQYF | TGTGCCAGCAGTTTCGTCGGGGGCACAGATACGCAGTATTTT
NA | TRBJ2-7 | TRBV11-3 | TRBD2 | CASSSASGEQYF | TGTGCCAGCAGCTCCGCTAGCGGAGAGCAGTACTTC
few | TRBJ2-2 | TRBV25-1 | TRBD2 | CASRGTSGFGELFF | TGTGCCAGCAGAGGGACTAGCGGGTTTGGGGAGCTGTTTTTT
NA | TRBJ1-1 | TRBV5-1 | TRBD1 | CASSLAGQGNGEAFF | TGCGCCAGCAGCTTGGCCGGACAGGGGAATGGTGAAGCTTTCTTT
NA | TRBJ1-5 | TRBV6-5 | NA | CASSESGAQHF | TGTGCCAGCAGTGAATCAGGGGCCCAGCATTTT
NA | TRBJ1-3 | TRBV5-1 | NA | CASSFGSDSGNTIYF | TGCGCCAGCAGCTTCGGGTCTGACTCTGGAAACACCATATATTTT
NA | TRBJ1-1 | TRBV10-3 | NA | CAISVGTMGEAFF | TGTGCCATCAGTGTAGGGACGATGGGTGAAGCTTTCTTT